One sample yielded the 20 T cell receptor beta chains listed below, sequenced in a study of identical twins. In TCRdb, the 5' RACE reads were re-called with MiXCR into one record per CDR3 protein. Counted here are approximately 280,000 distinct CDR3 sequences, approximately 8% occurring once; the ten biggest clones make up roughly 2.1%. The sample also formed part of further work on yellow fever vaccine responses in identical twins.

Sequenced material: memory (CD45RO+) T cells sorted from blood. Every receptor here comes from a woman younger than 30 in good health.

The chain carries TRBV5-1 and TRBJ1-3; no clear D. Germline assignment: CDR1 SGHRS and CDR2 YFSETQ. CDR3 length: 14 residues. The V gene lost 5 bases and the J gene lost 0 bases, with 9 bases spanning the gap. The DNA of the CDR3 is TGCGCCAGCAGTCACGGGGACTCTGGAAACACCATATATTTT. Translation: CASSHGDSGNTIYF.

At least ten counts were recorded for this clonotype. CDR3 protein: CAISGRTGNSPLHF. CDR3 DNA: TGTGCCATCAGTGGGCGGACCGGGAATTCACCCCTCCACTTT. The chain recombines TRBV10-3 with TRBJ1-6; D ambiguous. This CDR3 region has 14 residues. Deletions cut 4 bases from V and 7 bases from J, with 11 bases between. Germline V gene data show CDR1 as ENHRY and CDR2 as SYGVKD.

The rearrangement uses TRBV28 and TRBJ1-3, with TRBD1 matching over 9 bases. Trimming cost V 1 base and J 4 bases; bases outside gene matches: 2. The CDR3 runs to 15 residues. Germline V gives CDR1 MDHEN, CDR2 SYDVKM. The CDR3 protein is CASSLSGQGGNTIYF. As DNA, the CDR3 is TGTGCCAGCAGTTTATCGGGACAGGGAGGAAACACCATATATTTT.

This clonotype was recorded at least ten times. The CDR3 DNA reads TGTGCCACCAGCGCCCAGGGTGGGAGAACCTACAATGAGCAGTTCTTC. It is translated as CATSAQGGRTYNEQFF. The V call is TRBV24-1, the J call TRBJ2-1, with D tentatively TRBD1 or TRBD2 (5 bases each). Germline lookup yields CDR1 KGHDR and CDR2 SFDVKD. This CDR3 contains 16 residues. Trimming pared 7 bases from V and 2 bases from J, leaving 17 bases between.

V usage is TRBV6-1 and J usage is TRBJ2-7; D uncertain. Per the germline V gene, CDR1 is MNHNS and CDR2 is SASEGT. The V end was cut by 4 bases, the J end by 0 bases, with 13 bases between. The CDR3 consists of 15 residues. CDR3: CASSVSYLSSYEQYF. CDR3 in DNA: TGTGCCAGCAGTGTAAGCTACCTGAGCTCCTACGAGCAGTACTTC.

This chain uses TRBV15 with TRBJ2-1; maybe TRBD2 (6 bases). V was cut by 7 bases and J by 1 base, with 11 bases left in between. CDR1 and CDR2 (germline): LNHNV, YYDKDF (reference sequence). The CDR3 totals 14 residues. The CDR3 here is CATTPTRSYNEQFF. The CDR3, as DNA: TGTGCCACCACCCCGACTAGGTCCTACAATGAGCAGTTCTTC.

The rearrangement uses TRBV12-5 and TRBJ2-7; a weak D match, TRBD2 (6 bases). Germline V gene sequence: CDR1 LGHNT, CDR2 FRNRAP. This CDR3 spans 15 amino acids. V shed 7 bases and J shed 0 bases, with 16 bases lying between them. The chain's CDR3 is CASARVTGDSYEQYV. CDR3 in DNA: TGTGCTAGTGCCCGGGTTACGGGAGACTCCTACGAGCAGTACGTC.

This clonotype was seen a few times. This rearrangement joins TRBV7-2 to TRBJ2-3; the match to TRBD2 covers 7 bases. The CDR3 covers 16 residues. Germline CDR1 is SGHTA and CDR2 is FQGNSA. V was pared by 1 base and J by 3 bases, with 7 bases of the junction left unmatched. Written as DNA, the CDR3 is TGTGCCAGCAGCTTAGGGGGCGAGGGACTAACAGATACGCAGTATTTT. Amino acid sequence: CASSLGGEGLTDTQYF. The full variable domain, completed using reference TRBV7-2 and TRBJ2-3, is GAGVSQSPSNKVTEKGKDVELRCDPISGHTALYWYRQSLGQGLEFLIYFQGNSAPDKSGLPSDRFSAERTGGSVSTLTIQRTQQEDSAVYLCASSLGGEGLTDTQYFGPGTRLTVL.

V and J are TRBV12-3 or TRBV12-4 and TRBJ1-3; D is unresolved. The CDR3 sequence is 15 residues long. With 4 bases removed from V and 0 bases from J, the gap between germline ends came to 10 bases. The CDR3 DNA reads TGTGCCAGCAGTTGGCGGAGAAACTCTGGAAACACCATATATTTT. Encoded protein: CASSWRRNSGNTIYF.

This clonotype was detected a few times. The gene calls are TRBV20-1 and TRBJ2-1; 10 bases align to TRBD2. Per germline, CDR1 DFQATT and CDR2 SNEGSKA (reference sequence). This CDR3 region has 16 residues. V shed 2 bases and J 2 bases; nucleotides not matched to a gene: 6. CDR3 nucleotide sequence: TGCAGTGCTAGATATAGCGGGGGGCTTACCTACAATGAGCAGTTCTTC. This codes for CSARYSGGLTYNEQFF.

This clonotype was observed many times. The CDR3 is CASSQTDTNNEQFF. CDR3 DNA: TGTGCCAGCAGCCAAACGGACACCAACAATGAGCAGTTCTTC. This chain connects TRBV4-2 to TRBJ2-1, with D perhaps matching TRBD1 (5 bases). V was pared by 2 bases and J by 5 bases, with 10 bases between. Germline CDR1 LGHNA, CDR2 YNFKEQ. The CDR3 is made up of 14 amino acids.

In its sample, this clonotype was seen many times. The chain carries TRBV2 and TRBJ2-1, with D possibly being TRBD2 (6 bases). Germline values: CDR1 SNHLY, CDR2 FYNNEI. Trimming cost V 8 bases and J 5 bases, with 16 bases left between them. This CDR3 comprises 14 residues. The CDR3 reads CASEGTLVDNEQFF. CDR3 in DNA: TGTGCCAGCGAAGGGACTCTAGTGGACAATGAGCAGTTCTTC.

The chain is built from TRBV3-1 and TRBJ1-6, with D possibly matching TRBD1 (6 bases). V dropped 1 base and J dropped 6 bases, with 13 bases sitting between them. CDR1 is LGHDT, CDR2 YNNKEL, per germline (reference sequence). The CDR3 runs 16 residues. CDR3 sequence: CASSQGTGQFNSPLHF. As DNA, the CDR3 is TGTGCCAGCAGCCAAGGAACTGGACAGTTTAATTCACCCCTCCACTTT.

This clonotype came up a few times. CDR3 region: CASSRSGQGYEQYF. CDR3 DNA: TGTGCCAGCAGCCGGTCGGGACAGGGCTACGAGCAGTACTTC. This chain joins TRBV7-3 and TRBJ2-7, with 9 bases fitting TRBD1. V lost 5 bases to trimming and J lost 3 bases; unmatched junction nucleotides: 5. The CDR3 length is 14 residues. The germline V gene encodes CDR1 SGHTA and CDR2 FQGTGA. Supplemented by reference TRBV7-3 and TRBJ2-7, the full variable domain reads GAGVSQTPSNKVTEKGKYVELRCDPISGHTALYWYRQSLGQGPEFLIYFQGTGAADDSGLPNDRFFAVRPEGSVSTLKIQRTERGDSAVYLCASSRSGQGYEQYFGPGTRLTVT.

This clonotype appeared many times. At one end, the junction sequence differs from germline, possibly due to a read error. The rearrangement uses TRBV24-1 and TRBJ1-1; D is unresolved. The CDR3 totals 11 residues. Per germline, CDR1 KGHDR and CDR2 SFDVKD. CDR3 sequence: CATQLYTEAFF. The CDR3 coding sequence is TGTGCCACTCAACTATACACGGAAGCTTTCTTT.

This clonotype has a count of ten or more. This chain links TRBV5-1 with TRBJ1-2; D ambiguous. This CDR3 spans 12 amino acids. CDR1 is SGHRS and CDR2 is YFSETQ in the germline V gene. Trimming took off 5 bases at V and 8 bases at J, with 13 bases between the two ends. The CDR3 loop reads CASRVEGWGYTF. The CDR3, as DNA: TGCGCCAGCAGAGTCGAAGGATGGGGCTACACCTTC.

The table lists this clonotype with a few counts. V usage is TRBV5-1 and J usage is TRBJ1-1; the match to TRBD1 covers 7 bases. After removal of 3 bases from V and 2 bases from J, the junction contained 4 bases not matched to a gene. The CDR3 contains 14 residues. CDR1 is SGHRS, CDR2 YFSETQ, per germline. The CDR3 DNA is TGCGCCAGCAGCTCGGACAGGATTAACACTGAAGCTTTCTTT. It codes for CASSSDRINTEAFF.

The chain combines TRBV7-9 with TRBJ2-5; TRBD1 matches 9 bases. Germline V gene data show CDR1 as SEHNR and CDR2 as FQNEAQ (reference sequence). Unmatched junction bases numbered 8, after V lost 2 bases and J lost 4 bases. The CDR3 sequence is 16 residues long. DNA of the CDR3: TGTGCCAGCAGCTTAAACCGGGACAGGGACCGAGAGACCCAGTACTTC. It translates to CASSLNRDRDRETQYF.

The J gene is TRBJ2-7, the V gene TRBV18, with D hard to call. The CDR3 extends over 15 amino acids. The V gene lost 3 bases and the J gene lost 2 bases, with 14 bases spanning the gap. Germline V lookup: CDR1 KGHSH, CDR2 LQKENI. The CDR3 region is CASSPDVALAYEQYF. The CDR3 bases are TGTGCCAGCTCACCCGACGTGGCATTAGCCTACGAGCAGTACTTC.

There are a few counts of this clonotype. This chain joins TRBV6-5 and TRBJ1-2; TRBD1 might be the D (6 bases). Trimming left V 2 bases short and J 8 bases short, with 21 bases between. CDR1 is MNHEY and CDR2 is SVGAGI in the germline V gene. This CDR3 region has 16 residues. CDR3: CASSYGGPVGSGGYTF. The CDR3 coding sequence is TGTGCCAGCAGTTACGGGGGCCCGGTAGGGTCGGGCGGCTACACCTTC.